This T cell receptor (beta chain) was sequenced during a study of cytomegalovirus exposure and HLA in healthy donors. Across the study: A prior analysis found 95 million to 140 million unique TCR beta sequences from around 200 million T cells. Study findings and constraints: Some highly shared sequence variants likely arose as a pipeline artifact. HLA-A and HLA-B allele assignments for most subjects were reportedly predicted accurately using TCR beta sequences. Other equally common chains were less clonally expanded than HLA-associated TCR beta chains, a later analysis showed.

The CDR3 totals 13 residues. The germline gives CDR1 LGHNA, CDR2 YSLEER. The germline V and J ends were trimmed by 2 bases and 7 bases, with 12 bases remaining between them. Concerning this clone itself: Its specificity is unknown.

A multiplex PCR was run with 60 Vbeta primers and 13 Jbeta primers. Repertoires were generated with immunoSEQ multiplex PCR, while TCRdb's copy carries only in-frame clones and drops some. The sample lists some 200,000 clones, less than 85% occurring once. The J gene is TRBJ2-7, the V gene TRBV4-3, with D perhaps TRBD1 (8 bases). The sample comprised PBMCs. The receptor was isolated from a girl aged 10-17 years in good health and CMV-seropositive. CDR3 in amino acids: CASSQYRGGEQYF. The CDR3 DNA sequence: TGCGCCAGCAGCCAATACAGGGGGGGAGAGCAGTACTTC.